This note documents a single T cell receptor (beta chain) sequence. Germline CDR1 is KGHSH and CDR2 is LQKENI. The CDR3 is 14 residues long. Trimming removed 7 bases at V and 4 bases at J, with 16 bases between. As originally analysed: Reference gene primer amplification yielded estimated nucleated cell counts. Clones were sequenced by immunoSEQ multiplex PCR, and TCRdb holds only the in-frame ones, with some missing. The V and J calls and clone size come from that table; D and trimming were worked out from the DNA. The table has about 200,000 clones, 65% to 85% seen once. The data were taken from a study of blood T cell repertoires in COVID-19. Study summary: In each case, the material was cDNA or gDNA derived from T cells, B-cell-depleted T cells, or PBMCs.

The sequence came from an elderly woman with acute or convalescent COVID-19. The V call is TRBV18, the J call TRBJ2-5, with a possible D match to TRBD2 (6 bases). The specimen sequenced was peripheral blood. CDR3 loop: CASFLPQGGETQYF. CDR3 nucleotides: TGTGCCAGCTTTCTCCCCCAGGGAGGAGAGACCCAGTACTTC.